This T cell receptor beta chain is drawn from a study of shared clonotypes between healthy human individuals. The V and J ends lost 4 bases and 5 bases, in that order; junction bases with no gene match: 7. The CDR3 covers 15 residues. Germline V CDR1 and CDR2: SGHDN, FVKESK. The table came from immunoSEQ multiplex PCR; TCRdb's copy has only in-frame clones and leaves some out. The sample records roughly 2.4 million clones, roughly 95% being singletons. About this clone itself: Its antigen is not identified.

Study findings and constraints: Sequencing depth was predicted to influence how clonotypes are shared among donors. Non-shared clonotypes had lower generation probabilities than those shared by all four donors. Large depth notwithstanding, sorted-subset sequencing proved incomplete by rarefaction.

The rearrangement uses TRBV14 and TRBJ1-4; 7 bases line up with TRBD1. The origin of this receptor is a man aged 18 to 30 in good health. Sample: naive CD4+ T cells sorted from blood. Subset reported: CD45RA+ positively selected. CDR3: CASSPPGQPNEKLFF. CDR3 nucleotides: TGTGCCAGCAGCCCTCCGGGACAGCCGAATGAAAAACTGTTTTTT.